These 16 T cell receptor beta chains were all obtained from the same sample, sequenced in a study of blood T cell repertoires in COVID-19 (dated by TCRdb to 2020 to 2022). Library preparation was by the immunoSEQ multiplex PCR assay. The table comes from immuneACCESS by way of TCRdb, which keeps in-frame sequences with V and J called. Part of the clones is missing from these tables; in studies checked, under half for an unresolved V gene and the rest for unknown reasons. The sample table holds over 120,000 clones, of which around 83% were seen once. 3% of the sample is taken by the ten largest. Material: peripheral blood. These receptors were taken from an elderly woman with acute or convalescent COVID-19.

The chain recombines TRBV27 with TRBJ1-2; 12 bases align to TRBD1. This CDR3 region has 14 residues. Per germline, CDR1 MNHEY and CDR2 SMNVEV (reference sequence). The V and J ends lost 8 bases and 5 bases, in that order; junction bases with no gene match: 6. CDR3 region: CASRGTGGGYGYTF. CDR3 coding DNA: TGTGCCAGCCGGGGGACAGGGGGCGGTTATGGCTACACCTTC.

The gene calls are TRBV20-1 and TRBJ1-1; D is uncertain. This CDR3 region has 10 residues. Deletions cut 3 bases from V and 7 bases from J, with 6 bases between. Germline V lookup: CDR1 DFQATT, CDR2 SNEGSKA (reference sequence). Here the CDR3 reads CSASQVEAFF. The CDR3 DNA reads as TGCAGTGCTAGTCAGGTTGAAGCTTTCTTT.

This clone was observed a handful of times. The chain combines TRBV6-5 with TRBJ1-2; no clear D gene. The CDR3 totals 15 residues. V gave up 0 bases and J gave up 2 bases, with 10 bases separating them. Germline CDR1 and CDR2: MNHEY and SVGAGI. CDR3 region: CASSYSNAPNYGYTF. The CDR3 DNA reads as TGTGCCAGCAGTTACTCGAACGCGCCAAACTATGGCTACACCTTC.

This clone has a handful of counts. The chain is built from TRBV10-2 and TRBJ1-5; D unresolved. This CDR3 is 14 amino acids long. The V end lost 7 bases, the J end lost 4 bases, and 14 bases lay between the germline ends. Per the germline V gene, CDR1 is WSHSY and CDR2 is SAAADI. The CDR3 DNA reads as TGCGCCAGCACAGGCAGGTCAGAGAATCAGCCCCAGCATTTT. It specifies CASTGRSENQPQHF.

This clone was seen a few times. The chain links TRBV18 to TRBJ1-3; the D gene is possibly TRBD1 (6 bases). The CDR3 is made up of 15 amino acids. Trimming left V 4 bases short and J 2 bases short, with 12 bases between. Germline loops: CDR1 KGHSH, CDR2 LQKENI. The CDR3 nucleotides read TGTGCCAGCTCACTAAATCAGGGGACTGGAAACACCATATATTTT. Encoded protein: CASSLNQGTGNTIYF.

The chain couples TRBV10-1 to TRBJ2-5, with 12 positions matching TRBD2. Per the germline V gene, CDR1 is WNHNN and CDR2 is SYGVQD (reference sequence). Trimming at V came to 6 bases and at J to 5 bases, leaving 10 bases not matched to a gene. The CDR3 covers 16 residues. The CDR3 DNA reads as TGCGCCAGCAGCGAGATGACTAGCGGGGGAGAGGAGACCCAGTACTTC. Protein: CASSEMTSGGEETQYF.

The rearrangement links TRBV3-1 (or the pseudogene TRBV3-2) to TRBJ2-7; 7 bases agree with TRBD2. CDR1 and CDR2 (germline): LGHDT, YNNKEL (reference sequence). V was clipped by 1 base and J by 7 bases; unmatched bases: 7. The CDR3 covers 14 residues. CDR3 sequence (DNA): TGTGCCAGCAGCCAAGGGGACTACCCCGGAGAGCAGTACTTC. Protein sequence: CASSQGDYPGEQYF.

This clone was picked up a small number of times. The rearrangement links TRBV5-5 to TRBJ1-6; tentative D call: TRBD1 (5 bases). This CDR3 is 16 amino acids long. CDR1 and CDR2 (germline): SGHKS, YYEKEE (reference sequence). V was shortened by 0 bases and J by 6 bases, with 13 bases between the two germline ends. DNA for the CDR3: TGTGCCAGCAGCTTGGCTCAGGGCCGTAGTAATTCACCCCTCCACTTT. Protein: CASSLAQGRSNSPLHF.

This clone was found a few times. The rearrangement uses TRBV6-5 and TRBJ1-5; D might be TRBD1 (6 bases). CDR3 length equals 15 residues. Germline V gene lookup returns CDR1 MNHEY and CDR2 SVGAGI. Deletions cut 6 bases from V and 0 bases from J, with 12 bases between. The CDR3, as DNA: TGTGCCAGCAGCCTCGGGGGGCATAGCAATCAGCCCCAGCATTTT. This sequence encodes CASSLGGHSNQPQHF.

The chain combines TRBV11-1 with TRBJ1-2; D perhaps matches TRBD1 (6 bases). The CDR3 spans 15 residues. CDR1 is SGHAT, CDR2 FQDESV, per germline (reference sequence). V was pared by 3 bases and J by 6 bases, with 17 bases between. The CDR3 DNA is TGTGCCAGCAGCTTGCTTCCCCGGGACAACGATGGCTACACCTTC. Protein product: CASSLLPRDNDGYTF.

This clone was seen a single time. This sequence joins TRBV30 and TRBJ1-1, with a tentative D call TRBD1 (6 bases). This CDR3 comprises 14 residues. Germline CDR1 GTSNPN, CDR2 SVGIG (reference sequence). V gave up 1 base and J gave up 5 bases, with 14 bases separating them. The CDR3 DNA sequence: TGTGCCTGGAGTGGAGGGGGAAGTAGGACTGAAGCTTTCTTT. This encodes CAWSGGGSRTEAFF.

V usage is TRBV15 and J usage is TRBJ2-1; D might be TRBD2 (5 bases). The CDR3 has 17 residues. Germline assignment: CDR1 LNHNV and CDR2 YYDKDF (reference sequence). V lost 3 bases and J 5 bases, leaving 20 bases between the germline ends. The CDR3 protein is CATSSPASYRNHNEQFF. The CDR3 coding sequence is TGTGCCACCAGCAGCCCCGCTAGCTATCGGAACCACAATGAGCAGTTCTTC.

The CDR3 DNA is TGTGCCAGCAGTTACGGCAACACAGGAGCTTTCTTT. The encoded protein is CASSYGNTGAFF. This chain connects TRBV6-6 to TRBJ1-1; possibly TRBD1 for D (5 bases). CDR3 length equals 12 residues. From germline, CDR1 is MNHNY and CDR2 SVGAGI (reference sequence). V was pared by 2 bases and J by 10 bases, with 11 bases between.

This sequence joins TRBV2 and TRBJ2-1, with TRBD2 identical over 11 bases. CDR3 size: 13 residues. V shed 9 bases and J 7 bases; nucleotides not matched to a gene: 5. Germline values: CDR1 SNHLY, CDR2 FYNNEI. The CDR3 is CASRLAGWNEQFF. The CDR3 nucleotides are TGTGCCAGTAGACTAGCGGGGTGGAATGAGCAGTTCTTC.

The chain employs TRBV5-1 and TRBJ1-1; perhaps TRBD1 as D (6 bases). This CDR3 comprises 15 residues. Germline CDR1 SGHRS, CDR2 YFSETQ. V lost 0 bases to trimming and J lost 8 bases, with 17 bases between them. The CDR3 protein is CASSLGTAQGLEAFF. The CDR3 region has the DNA TGCGCCAGCAGCTTGGGGACCGCCCAGGGGTTGGAAGCTTTCTTT.

The chain employs TRBV3-1 (or the pseudogene TRBV3-2) and TRBJ1-5; D is possibly TRBD1 (5 bases). V was trimmed by 4 bases and J by 0 bases, leaving 7 bases between them. CDR3 size: 14 residues. The V gene's germline CDR1 is LGHDT and CDR2 YNNKEL (reference sequence). The CDR3 DNA is TGTGCCAGCAGCCTGGACATTAGCAATCAGCCCCAGCATTTT. Translated: CASSLDISNQPQHF.